This T cell receptor beta chain was found in a study of T cell responses to AZD1222 COVID-19 vaccine. Study observations and caveats: Only a handful of AZD1222 recipients, more than five in all, had baseline seropositivity.

On this clone: The antigen remains unidentified.

Using immunoSEQ multiplex PCR, the repertoire was profiled, and TCRdb retains in-frame clones only, with some absent. This table holds roughly 120,000 clones, roughly 94% found once. Germline V lookup: CDR1 LNHNV, CDR2 YYDKDF (reference sequence). V lost 5 bases to trimming and J lost 8 bases, with 16 bases between them. This CDR3 has 15 amino acids. The sequence was obtained from an adult in good health. The source was peripheral blood, collected on day 0 of AZD1222 vaccination. J is TRBJ1-6 and V is TRBV15, with a possible D match to TRBD1 (6 bases). Here the CDR3 DNA reads TGTGCCACCAGCCGTACCAGGGGAATTGATTCACCCCTCCACTTT. Translation gives CATSRTRGIDSPLHF.